The clone carrying this TCR beta chain has a handful of counts. Its antigen is not known. The length of the CDR3 is 16 residues. CDR1 and CDR2 (germline): ENHRY, SYGVKD. V was pared by 1 base and J by 3 bases, with 15 bases between. This sample was included in a study of T cell repertoires in cytomegalovirus infection. Study-level background: TCR beta signatures that were public indicated CMV infection and matching HLA type.

Findings and caveats of the study: The cumulative frequency of public TCR beta families identified carriers of CMV plus the relevant HLA. Predominance within the ex vivo response was attributable to HLA-C-restricted CMV-specific TCR beta clonotypes.

TCRdb re-called the reads through MiXCR, storing one row per CDR3 protein. The table has around 800,000 distinct CDR3 sequences, about 33% seen once. V is TRBV10-3 and J is TRBJ2-5, with D possibly matching TRBD2 (5 bases). The source was cultured CD8+ T cells from PBMCs, collected from culture after CMV antigen stimulation. This TCR was sampled from a human donor in good health (CMV status not recorded). Some clones in this sample may be carry-over from other donors' samples. The CDR3 region is CAISEFASPGEETQYF. For the CDR3, the DNA is TGTGCCATCAGTGAGTTTGCTAGCCCCGGGGAAGAGACCCAGTACTTC.